This paragraph reports one T cell receptor (beta chain). The target of this receptor is not known. No base quality values were provided; no much bigger clone lies one nucleotide off. Patients with a history of autoimmune disease or receiving systemic immunosuppression were excluded from the trial. Peripheral blood for TCR sequencing was drawn from every dose cohort at baseline, at cycle 4 day 1 and at cycle 7 day 1. The samples were taken from a phase I, first-in-human, multicenter, open-label dose-escalation trial of ivuxolimab. Adults with locally advanced or metastatic melanoma, renal cell, hepatocellular, or head and neck squamous cell carcinoma were enrolled in the trial. CD4+ and CD8+ T cells were sorted separately from peripheral blood before TCR sequencing. To sequence the TCRbeta CDR3 region, genomic DNA was isolated from the sorted cells. The immunoSEQ Assay was used to sequence the TCRbeta CDR3 regions. TCRdb stores this immuneACCESS table with in-frame sequences only. Part of the clones is absent; in the studies checked, under half of the shortfall reflects unresolved V genes, and no reason is known for the rest. A total of several thousand clones appear in this sample, around 91% of them only once. Together, the top ten hold about 4.2% of the sample.

The entry originates in a study of OX40 agonist ivuxolimab in advanced cancers. For the wider study: Ivuxolimab was a fully human IgG2 agonistic monoclonal antibody targeting the costimulatory receptor OX40 (CD134). Intravenous ivuxolimab was administered to patients every 2 weeks at six dose levels: 0.01, 0.1, 0.3, 1.5, 3 and 10 mg/kg. Of the roughly 54 patients in dose escalation, some 19 had hepatocellular carcinoma, about 15 had melanoma, 9 had renal cell carcinoma and 9 had head and neck cancer. A male proportion of under 85% and a mean age of roughly 55 years, ranging from about 20 to 85, were recorded for the dose-escalation cohort. Patients were allowed to have had prior anti-PD-1, anti-PD-L1 or anti-CTLA-4 therapy, and 30% to 40% of the dose-escalation patients had previously received checkpoint inhibitors. Three dose-escalation patients achieved partial responses, one with hepatocellular carcinoma and two with cutaneous melanoma. The point of sequencing TCRbeta in the periphery was to test whether ivuxolimab changed TCR sequence diversity and drove clonal T-cell expansion. The monotherapy dose-escalation portion (N of about 50 patients) of the phase I ivuxolimab trial is reported in the paper. Study-wide conclusions, independent of this receptor: On average, CD8+ T cells showed more expanded clones than CD4+ T cells after ivuxolimab. Low levels of normalized T-cell clonal expansion were also seen in some patients who did not respond. Antigen specificity was not determined for the clonally expanded peripheral T cells. In the 0.1-3.0 mg/kg groups, partial responders were among the patients with the lowest normalized peripheral clonal expansion, particularly in CD8+ T cells. At doses from 0.1 to 3.0 mg/kg, clonal expansion was seen in both CD4+ and CD8+ blood T cells between baseline and week 6.

CDR1 and CDR2 are drawn from the germline V gene: SQVTM, ANQGSEA. Trimming takes 5 bases off V and 6 bases off J; junction bases not matched to a gene: 10. There are 14 amino acids in the CDR3, from cysteine to phenylalanine inclusive. The only DNA kept is the CDR3, 42 bases in frame from the first base. This sequence originates from an adult with an advanced solid tumor such as melanoma, head and neck, liver or kidney cancer. Sequences were derived from CD4+ or CD8+ T cells sorted from blood, sampled in a trial of the OX40 agonist ivuxolimab. The rearranged chain carries TRBV29-1 and TRBJ2-1, with 7 bases matching TRBD2. The CDR3 has the sequence CSVSGELVLNEQFF. The nucleotide sequence is given as TGCAGCGTTAGCGGGGAGTTGGTTCTCAATGAGCAGTTCTTC.